The subject of this entry is one T cell receptor (beta chain). The clone's antigen remains unknown. No base qualities exist here, and no much larger clone lies one base off it. The CDR1 and CDR2 encoded by the germline V gene are SGHTA and FQGNSA. There are 17 amino acids in the CDR3, from cysteine to phenylalanine inclusive. Of the read, only the CDR3 DNA is kept; its 51 bases are in frame from base 1. The junction shows trimming of 2 bases on V and 4 bases on J, and the gene matches do not reach 11 bases of it. The cohort comprised under 700 healthy bone marrow donors. At the time of sampling, all cohort members were nominally healthy, though unrecorded immune exposures were likely present. The donor tested CMV seropositive, placing the donor among the roughly 300 seropositive members of the cohort. A peripheral blood sample was provided by each donor, and peripheral blood mononuclear cells were used for TCR beta sequencing. Genomic DNA was extracted from the blood cell samples with the Qiagen DNeasy Blood Extraction Kit.

These data are taken from a study of cytomegalovirus exposure and HLA in healthy donors (dated by TCRdb to 2015 to 2018). Notes on the research overall: In an earlier analysis of under 600 of the donors, around 300 Gb of sequence data and approximately 120 million unique TCR beta sequences from 180 million or so T cells were reported. An early release that covered some 630 HLA-typed donors contained around 330 gigabases of sequencing data and tens of millions of unique TCR sequences. The genetic ancestry cluster associated with self-reported Caucasian donors included about 81% of the 300 to 400 genotyped donors. The study aimed to test whether signatures of past pathogen exposure could be identified by cataloging public T cell receptors. The study used immunosequencing to profile the T cell repertoires of more than 650 subjects and linked those repertoires to cytomegalovirus serostatus. In addition to the first cohort of around 670 subjects, a separate validation cohort of about 120 different subjects was used. The study combined high-throughput TCR immunosequencing, statistical association of individual TCRs with disease status, and machine learning to predict cytomegalovirus infection status. To study patterns of TCR occurrence, a later analysis re-analyzed previously published TCR beta repertoires from several hundred donors and added high-resolution HLA genotyping. Rather than drawing on any new phenotypic data, the later analysis identified candidate immune exposures from TCR beta sequences and the way those sequences occurred across donors. In an earlier analysis of 587 of the donors, high-throughput TCR beta sequencing was used to judge whether each TCR beta V gene segment behaved as functional or pseudogenic. Alongside the repertoire data, information on donor age, sex, ethnicity and CMV serostatus was compiled. A later genetic analysis took genome-wide SNP genotypes for about 55% of the 666 donors and used that subset as a discovery cohort. Every discovery cohort repertoire had been produced on one sequencing platform. HLA typing included class I and class II loci at four-digit resolution. The number of donors typed differed by locus, with roughly 620-630 for A, B, C, DRB1 and DQB1, roughly 550 for DQA1, 600 to 610 for DPA1, and around 450 for DPB1. Because of strong linkage in the cohort, five DR-DQ haplotypes were treated as single units for association and clustering. Across some 400 genotyped donors of the cohort, an average of 235,054 unique TCR beta nucleotide sequences per donor were sequenced, and approximately 19% of those sequences were non-productive. What the study reported, not specific to this receptor: Only TCR beta chains were sequenced in this cohort, and the absence of alpha or paired-chain data limited detectable features. A later analysis found that HLA-associated TCR beta chains were more clonally expanded and had lower generation probabilities than equally common non-associated chains. In a later analysis, more than 15,000 TCR beta sequences were associated with specific HLA alleles at a false discovery rate of 0.05. Presence/absence analyses assumed roughly uniform sequencing depth across donors, an assumption that may not hold. According to the authors, the approach could potentially be generalized to other disease states and immunological phenotypes. According to a later analysis, parvovirus B19, influenza, CMV and Epstein-Barr virus appeared linked to several top co-occurrence clusters. A total of 150 or so TCR beta chains were listed by the study as associated with cytomegalovirus. Linkage disequilibrium might explain the correlated functional status among segregating V segments, but an unknown experimental factor could not be ruled out. The 87-base-pair reads could not distinguish some IMGT-functional V segments, including TRBV6-2 and TRBV6-3, so those segments were excluded. A further reported finding was that TCR beta sequences accurately predicted the HLA-A and HLA-B alleles for most subjects in the first cohort. Broadly in line with IMGT annotations, most TCR beta V segments showed up in productive rearrangements about 87% or about 30% of the time in an earlier analysis of 587 of the donors. HLA typing was unavailable for some donors at each locus, so association tests used only the typed subset. In vitro tests confirmed that three of the cytomegalovirus-associated TCR beta chains recognize cytomegalovirus antigens. In both the original and validation cohorts, the classifier was reported to diagnose cytomegalovirus status with high specificity and sensitivity. The only immune exposure information available for the cohort was CMV serostatus. In a later analysis, most CMV-associated TCR beta chains were found to appear HLA-restricted, with HLA associations seemingly driven largely by CMV exposure. According to a later genetic analysis, donors in an Asian-associated ancestry cluster had fewer N-insertions in productive TCRs than the roughly 700-donor mean. Assigning TCR associations to individual alleles was difficult when HLA alleles, especially DR and DQ, strongly co-occurred. A group of highly shared sequence variants was considered likely to be a technical artifact of the sequencing pipeline. A later genetic analysis associated a missense DCLRE1C variant with V-gene and J-gene trimming of TCR beta chains, and an independent cohort replicated the association. Most TCR sequences were seen in very few donors, while some public TCRs were found in many individuals. A later analysis found that TCR association rates varied across HLA loci, with DRB1 alleles showing the most associated TCRs and HLA-C alleles the fewest. Because counts were too low, about 15 rarely observed V segments, including chromosome 9 orphons, were left out of the earlier analysis of approximately 580 of the donors.

The library was produced with the immunoSEQ multiplex PCR assay. For the multiplex PCR, a mixture combining 60 forward primers for TCR Vbeta segments and 13 reverse primers for TCR Jbeta segments was used. The CDR3 region of rearranged TCR beta genes was amplified from genomic DNA with a multiplex PCR assay. The Illumina HiSeq System was used to sequence the amplified TCR beta libraries as 87-base-pair reads. Turning to the authors' computational methods: In a later analysis, roughly 80 million unique TCR beta chains were counted across the 690 or so repertoires, and around 10 million of these chains were shared by at least two donors. Raw reads were error-corrected and collapsed into unique sequences by a nearest-neighbor algorithm in which closely related sequences were merged to remove PCR and sequencing errors. Alignment of CDR3 sequences to IMGT reference sequences was used to assign V, D and J gene segments. For a sequence to be retained, a match of at least six nucleotides to both a V gene segment and a J gene segment was required. A rearrangement was called productive if the CDR3 had no stop codons and remained in frame with V and J, and every other rearrangement was called non-productive. CDR3 was defined by IMGT convention, running from the second conserved V-encoded cysteine to the conserved J-encoded phenylalanine. The earlier analysis of more than 450 of the donors excluded sequences that lacked an unambiguous match to a single V gene segment. An earlier analysis of several hundred of the donors called V segments functional above 56.7% productive rearrangements and segregating when the between-donor standard deviation exceeded 5%. To diagnose cytomegalovirus status from the catalog of TCR beta chain sequences, a statistical classification framework was built. A later analysis assigned V and J genes by comparing TCR nucleotide sequences with IMGT/GENE-DB human TR gene sequences. A later analysis assigned CDR3 sequences and most-parsimonious VDJ recombination scenarios with the TCRdist pipeline. In a later analysis, each TCR beta chain was defined by its CDR3 amino acid sequence together with its V-gene family, and reads lacking a unique V-gene family were excluded. As a way to deal with suspected cross-contamination and a sequencing artifact, a later analysis dropped 450 to 700 nucleotide sequences that were highly shared and had low generation probability. A later analysis calculated a clonal expansion index for each public chain from normalized within-repertoire ranks of inferred template counts. Generation probabilities in a later analysis came from a VDJ recombination model fitted to out-of-frame rearrangements, and those results were checked against IGoR. In a later analysis, hypergeometric tests were used to score TCR-TCR, TCR-HLA and TCR-CMV co-occurrence, with a repertoire-size bias correction applied to TCR pairs. To estimate false discovery rates, a later analysis permuted the HLA or CMV assignments 20 times. In a later analysis, co-occurring TCRs were grouped using DBSCAN, and TCRdist sequence similarity was added for clustering within HLA-allele-positive subsets. Repertoires with fewer than 30,000 or more than 120,000 public chains, plus five repertoires with anomalous nucleotide sharing, were excluded from co-occurrence clustering. TCRdb retrieved this table from immuneACCESS and kept in-frame rearrangements only. Not all clones are present; in checked studies, unresolved V genes account for under half, and no reason is known for the remainder. V and J calls and clone size follow that table, whereas D and trimming were derived from the DNA. This sample comprises roughly 80,000 clones, roughly two thirds of them detected only once. The ten largest make up 6.5% to 7.5% of the sample.

The rearrangement combines TRBV7-2 with TRBJ2-1, with 7 central nucleotides matching TRBD2. The source is a woman between 50 and 59 years old in good health and CMV-seropositive. The sequenced sample consisted of PBMCs. The DNA reads as follows: TGTGCCAGCAGCTTACGTGTCGCCAGCGGGGTTTACAATGAGCAGTTCTTC. It translates as CASSLRVASGVYNEQFF.